This entry describes one TCR beta chain. Its antigen is as yet unknown. In the original processing: Differences in CDR3 between clinicopathological groups were drawn on to build a classifier intended to discriminate distant-metastatic papillary thyroid cancer patients. With MiXCR, TCRdb called clones anew from the PCR reads. The V and J calls were not made by the authors but by TCRdb's processing. The sample records tens of thousands of clones, 20% to 25% being singletons. These data originate in a study of metastatic and nonmetastatic thyroid tumors. Study summary: Peripheral blood and tumor or nodule samples from malignant and benign thyroid patients were compared. Whole-study findings and limits: Malignant thyroid tumors reportedly had TCR beta diversity that was significantly higher than in benign nodules, in blood and tumor.

Before thyroid surgery, none of the patients had received any treatment. J was trimmed by 7 bases and V by 9 bases; bases with no gene match: 17. The CDR3 totals 16 residues. Germline CDR1 SGHNT, CDR2 YENEEA. The sequenced sample was blood. The rearrangement links TRBV11-3 to TRBJ2-1, with 8 nucleotides matching TRBD2. The origin of this receptor is a female donor with papillary thyroid cancer or a benign thyroid nodule (not recorded which). Some clones in this sample may be carry-over from other donors' samples. The CDR3 here is CARSNRVGGRFNEQFF. In nucleotides, the CDR3 is TGTGCCAGAAGCAACCGGGTTGGCGGGAGGTTTAATGAGCAGTTCTTC.